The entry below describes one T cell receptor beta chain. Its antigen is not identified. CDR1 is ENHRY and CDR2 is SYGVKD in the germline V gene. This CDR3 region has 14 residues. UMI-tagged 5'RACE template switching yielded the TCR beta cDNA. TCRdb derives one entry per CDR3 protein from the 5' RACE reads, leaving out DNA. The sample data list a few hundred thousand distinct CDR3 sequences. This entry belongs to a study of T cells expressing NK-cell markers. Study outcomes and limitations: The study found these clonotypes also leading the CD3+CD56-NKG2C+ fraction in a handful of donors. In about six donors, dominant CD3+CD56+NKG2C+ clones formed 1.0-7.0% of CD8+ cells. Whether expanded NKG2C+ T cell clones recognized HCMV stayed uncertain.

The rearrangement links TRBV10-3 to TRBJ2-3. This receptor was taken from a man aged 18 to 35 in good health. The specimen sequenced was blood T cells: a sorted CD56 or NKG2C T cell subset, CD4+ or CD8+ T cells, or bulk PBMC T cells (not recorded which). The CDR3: CAISESIGTDTQYF.